In its sample, the clone carrying this T cell receptor beta chain was seen a few times. Antigen: not known. The data originate from a study of cytomegalovirus exposure and HLA in healthy donors. 13 Jbeta primers and 60 Vbeta primers were used for the PCR. TCRdb keeps only in-frame clones here, not all; method: immunoSEQ multiplex PCR. The data show 150,000 or so clones, 70% to 85% seen once. General observations from the study: The authors judged a highly shared variant cluster likely a sequencing artifact. Donors were assumed by presence/absence analyses to have roughly uniform sequencing depth. The number of N-insertions in an Asian-associated ancestry cluster was reportedly below the roughly 620-donor mean in a later analysis.

The specimen was PBMCs. This receptor was identified in a human donor in good health.

CDR3 sequence reads: CASTPWPFSGNTIYF. CDR3 nucleotides: TGTGCCAGCACCCCCTGGCCCTTCTCTGGAAACACCATATATTTT. The V gene is TRBV7-2, the J gene TRBJ1-3, with D uncertain. The CDR3 contains 15 residues. The germline CDR1 and CDR2 sequences are SGHTA and FQGNSA. V dropped 7 bases and J dropped 0 bases, with 13 bases sitting between them.